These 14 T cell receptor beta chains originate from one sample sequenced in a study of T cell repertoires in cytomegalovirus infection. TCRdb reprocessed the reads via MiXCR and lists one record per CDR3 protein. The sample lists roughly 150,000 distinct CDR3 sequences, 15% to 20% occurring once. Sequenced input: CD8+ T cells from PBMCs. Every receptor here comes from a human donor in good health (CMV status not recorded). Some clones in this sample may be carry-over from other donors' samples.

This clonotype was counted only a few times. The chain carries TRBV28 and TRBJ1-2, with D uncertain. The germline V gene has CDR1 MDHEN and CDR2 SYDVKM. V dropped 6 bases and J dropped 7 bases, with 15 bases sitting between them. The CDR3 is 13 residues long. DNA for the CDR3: TGTGCCAGCAGACCTACAGCGGTCTCTGGCTACACCTTC. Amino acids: CASRPTAVSGYTF.

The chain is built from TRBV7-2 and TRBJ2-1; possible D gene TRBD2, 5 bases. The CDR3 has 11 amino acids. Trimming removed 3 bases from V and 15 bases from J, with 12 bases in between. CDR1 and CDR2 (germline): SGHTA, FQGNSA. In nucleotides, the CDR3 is TGTGCCAGCAGCTTTCGAGACTATGCGTTCTTC. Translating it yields CASSFRDYAFF.

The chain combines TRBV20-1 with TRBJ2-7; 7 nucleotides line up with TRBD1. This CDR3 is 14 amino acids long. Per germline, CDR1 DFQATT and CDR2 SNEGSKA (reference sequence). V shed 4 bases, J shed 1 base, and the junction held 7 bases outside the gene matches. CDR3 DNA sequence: TGCAGTGCTATGGATATCAGGGGGTCCTACGAGCAGTACTTC. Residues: CSAMDIRGSYEQYF.

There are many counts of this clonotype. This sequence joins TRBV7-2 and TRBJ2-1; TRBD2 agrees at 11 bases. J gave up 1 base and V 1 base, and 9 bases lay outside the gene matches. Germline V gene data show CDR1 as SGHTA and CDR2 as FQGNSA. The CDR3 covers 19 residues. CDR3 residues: CASSLDPRRLAGSYNEQFF. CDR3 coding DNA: TGTGCCAGCAGCTTAGACCCCCGGCGACTAGCGGGATCCTACAATGAGCAGTTCTTC. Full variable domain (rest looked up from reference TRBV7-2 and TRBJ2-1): GAGVSQSPSNKVTEKGKDVELRCDPISGHTALYWYRQSLGQGLEFLIYFQGNSAPDKSGLPSDRFSAERTGGSVSTLTIQRTQQEDSAVYLCASSLDPRRLAGSYNEQFFGPGTRLTVL.

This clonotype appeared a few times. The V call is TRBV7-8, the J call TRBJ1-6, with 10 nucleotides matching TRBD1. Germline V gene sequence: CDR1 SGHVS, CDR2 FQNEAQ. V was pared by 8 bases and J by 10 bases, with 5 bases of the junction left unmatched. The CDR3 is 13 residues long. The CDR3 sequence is CASRDRGRSPLHF. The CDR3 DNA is TGTGCCAGCCGGGACAGGGGCAGATCACCCCTCCACTTT.

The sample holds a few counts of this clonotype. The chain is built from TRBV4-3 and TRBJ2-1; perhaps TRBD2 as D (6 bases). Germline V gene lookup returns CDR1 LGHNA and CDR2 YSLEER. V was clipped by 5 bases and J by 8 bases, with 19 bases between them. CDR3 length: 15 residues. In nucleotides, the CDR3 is TGCGCCAGCAGCTTCCGGGACTCCCGCAGTGATGAGCAGTTCTTC. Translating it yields CASSFRDSRSDEQFF.

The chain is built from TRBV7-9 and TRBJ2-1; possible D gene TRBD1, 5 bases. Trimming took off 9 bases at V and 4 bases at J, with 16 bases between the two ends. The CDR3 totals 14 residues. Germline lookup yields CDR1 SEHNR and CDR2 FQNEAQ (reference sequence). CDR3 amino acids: CASFRDKLYNEQFF. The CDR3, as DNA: TGTGCCAGTTTCAGGGATAAACTTTACAATGAGCAGTTCTTC. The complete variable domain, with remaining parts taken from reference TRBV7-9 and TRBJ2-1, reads DTGVSQNPRHKITKRGQNVTFRCDPISEHNRLYWYRQTLGQGPEFLTYFQNEAQLEKSRLLSDRFSAERPKGSFSTLEIQRTEQGDSAMYLCASFRDKLYNEQFFGPGTRLTVL.

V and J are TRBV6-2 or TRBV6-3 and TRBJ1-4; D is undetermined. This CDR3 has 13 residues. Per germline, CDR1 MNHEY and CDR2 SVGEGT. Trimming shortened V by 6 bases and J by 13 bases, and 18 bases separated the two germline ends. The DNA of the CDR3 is TGTGCCAGCAGGCACACCCGGGAAGTCGGACTGTTTTTT. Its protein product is CASRHTREVGLFF.

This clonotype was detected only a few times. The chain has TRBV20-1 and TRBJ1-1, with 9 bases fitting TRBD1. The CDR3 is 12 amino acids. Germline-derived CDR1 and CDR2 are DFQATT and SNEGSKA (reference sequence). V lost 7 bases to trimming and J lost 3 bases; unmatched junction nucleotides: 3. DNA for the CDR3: TGCAGTGTACGGGACAGGGACACTGAAGCTTTCTTT. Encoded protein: CSVRDRDTEAFF.

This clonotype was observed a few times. CDR3 in DNA: TGCAGCGTTTTAGGGAGCTCCTACAATGAGCAGTTCTTC. This sequence encodes CSVLGSSYNEQFF. This chain uses TRBV29-1 with TRBJ2-1, with D perhaps matching TRBD2 (5 bases). V gave up 5 bases and J gave up 0 bases, with 8 bases separating them. Germline CDR1 SQVTM, CDR2 ANQGSEA. This CDR3 has 13 amino acids.

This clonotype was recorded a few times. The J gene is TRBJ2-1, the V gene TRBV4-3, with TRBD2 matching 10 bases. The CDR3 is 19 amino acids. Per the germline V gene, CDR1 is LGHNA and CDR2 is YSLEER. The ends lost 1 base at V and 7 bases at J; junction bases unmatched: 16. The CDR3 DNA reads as TGCGCCAGCAGCCAAGCTATAGTTGGAGCGGGAGGGCCTTGGAATGAGCAGTTCTTC. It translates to CASSQAIVGAGGPWNEQFF.

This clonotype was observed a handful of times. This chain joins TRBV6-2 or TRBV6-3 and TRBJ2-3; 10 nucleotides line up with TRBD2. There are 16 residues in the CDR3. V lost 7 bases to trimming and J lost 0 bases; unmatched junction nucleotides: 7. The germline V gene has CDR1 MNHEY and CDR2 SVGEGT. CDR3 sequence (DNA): TGTGCCAGCACCCGAGGACTAGCGGCTAGCACAGATACGCAGTATTTT. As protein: CASTRGLAASTDTQYF.

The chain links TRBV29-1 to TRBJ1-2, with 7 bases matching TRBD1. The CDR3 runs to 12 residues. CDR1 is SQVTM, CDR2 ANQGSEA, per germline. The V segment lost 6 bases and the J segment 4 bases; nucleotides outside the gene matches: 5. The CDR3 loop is CSVETGIYGYTF. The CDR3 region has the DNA TGCAGCGTAGAGACAGGGATCTATGGCTACACCTTC.

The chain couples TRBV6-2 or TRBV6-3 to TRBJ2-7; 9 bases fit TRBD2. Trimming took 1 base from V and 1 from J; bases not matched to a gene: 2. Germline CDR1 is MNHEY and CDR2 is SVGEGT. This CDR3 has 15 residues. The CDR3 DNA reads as TGTGCCAGCAGTTACTTGACTAGCGGATCCTACGAGCAGTACTTC. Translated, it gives CASSYLTSGSYEQYF.